Listed here is a single T cell receptor (beta chain). The CDR3 contains 15 residues. Germline assignment: CDR1 SGDLS and CDR2 YYNGEE. Losses at the gene ends were 3 bases for V and 2 bases for J; bases not matched to a gene: 5. Reverse transcribed after extraction, RNA yielded cDNA as the sequencing template. Clones were read by immunoSEQ multiplex PCR, and TCRdb kept only the in-frame ones, dropping some. The sample consists of about 210,000 clones, 66% of them appearing once. These data are taken from a study of CD8+ T cells in alopecia areata. The treatment here: oral pan-JAK inhibitor, 5-10 mg twice daily. Both CD4+ and CD8+ T cells were separated by sorting PBMCs.

The sequence was collected from a human donor with alopecia areata. The specimen was CD4+ T cells sorted from blood, collected between weeks 44 and 45, from a patient treated with tofacitinib. The gene calls are TRBV9 and TRBJ2-3; the match to TRBD2 covers 8 bases. This CDR3 reads CASSGLAGNTDTQYF. The CDR3 DNA is TGTGCCAGCAGCGGCTTAGCGGGGAACACAGATACGCAGTATTTT.